This T cell receptor (beta chain) was retrieved from a study of TIL therapy for anti-PD-1-resistant metastatic lung cancer (dated by TCRdb to 2020 to 2022). Regarding the study in general: Tumors were harvested before any PD-1/PD-L1 blockade; patients then received nivolumab, and those progressing received lymphodepletion, expanded TIL infusion and IL-2. Clonotypes were tracked across tumor, expanded TIL product and serial blood samples by T cell receptor beta sequencing of tumor and peripheral blood. A median non-synonymous tumor mutation burden of approximately 1.4 mutations per megabase was determined across the cohort by whole-exome sequencing. Among the enrolled patients, the median age was nearly 55 years (range about 35-80), and the median tumor PD-L1 proportion score was roughly 6%. Most of the cohort had lung adenocarcinoma, including a few EGFR-mutant tumors and two ALK-rearranged tumors, and half of the patients were either current or former smokers. General findings and caveats noted by the study authors: The study protocol defined all tumor marker inferences as exploratory. The baseline peripheral repertoire was partially replaced by infused TIL clonotypes, which then decayed over months, and no apparent association between persistence and response was found. The cohort was highly selected, with more treatment-naive, never-smoker and oncogene-addicted patients than typical, limiting generalizability.

The sample's time point label, decoded: pre-treatment sample, taken before nivolumab and TIL therapy. Adults with stage 4 NSCLC were enrolled in a dual-center phase I trial from October 2017 to January 2020. The samples were drawn from an open-label, single-arm phase I trial testing tumor-infiltrating lymphocyte therapy combined with nivolumab in advanced non-small cell lung cancer. Blood mononuclear cells were isolated from EDTA tubes by Ficoll gradient and were snap-frozen as pellets, and DNA was extracted with a Qiagen mini-prep kit. TCR beta CDR3 regions were amplified from genomic DNA with the immunoSEQ v3 hsTCRB kit using bias-controlled multiplex PCR. TCR libraries were sequenced on an Illumina NextSeq 500 to 2 million to 2.5 million read pairs for survey level or 5-6 million for deep level. On the authors' methods: Clonality was reported by immunoSEQ Analyzer software, which also assigned V, D and J genes and filtered out non-productive sequences. To compare repertoires between infused TIL and blood, productive Simpson clonality was used along with the Morisita overlap index of productive TRB rearrangements. Absolute clonotype counts in blood were estimated as lymphocyte count times CD3+ fraction times the clone's productive frequency. TCRdb provides this immuneACCESS table in a form limited to in-frame rearrangements. Some clones are lacking; in checked studies, under half of them reflect an unresolved V gene, and why the rest are absent is not known. V and J calls and clone size are given by that table; D and trimming were obtained from the DNA. Counted in this sample were about 21,000 clones; approximately 70% of them appeared once. Approximately 2% of the sample is in the top ten clones.

Relative to germline, V is missing 6 bases and J is missing 7 bases, with 3 bases of the junction outside any gene match. According to the germline V gene, CDR1 reads SNHLY and CDR2 reads FYNNEI. There are 12 amino acids in the CDR3, from cysteine to phenylalanine inclusive. Only the CDR3 region is kept as DNA, spanning 36 bases read in frame from base 1. This clone appeared a few times. The specificity of this receptor is unknown. No base qualities exist here, and no much larger clone lies one base off it. This TCR was sampled from a person aged 25 to 85 with non-small cell lung cancer. This material consisted of blood, taken at baseline. This receptor chain uses TRBV2 and TRBJ1-2, with 9 bases matching TRBD1. The CDR3 has the sequence CASRGTGSGYTF. The nucleotide sequence is TGTGCCAGCAGGGGGACAGGGAGTGGCTACACCTTC.